What follows describes a single T cell receptor beta chain. Original methodology: Estimation of nucleated cell counts was performed using reference gene primer amplification. TCRdb's table, derived via immunoSEQ multiplex PCR, lists solely in-frame clones and lacks some. That table supplies the V and J calls and clone size; D and trimming were determined from the DNA. Among over 300,000 clones listed, around 83% were seen once. There are 16 residues in the CDR3. Germline CDR1 and CDR2: MNHEY and SMNVEV (reference sequence). Trimming shortened V by 1 base and J by 1 base, and 12 bases separated the two germline ends. The data were obtained in a study of blood T cell repertoires in COVID-19. Study background: The origin of the acute and convalescent COVID-19 samples was the United States, Italy and Spain. From T cells, B-cell-depleted T cells, or PBMCs came the material, which was cDNA or gDNA.

This chain uses TRBV27 with TRBJ2-3, with D maybe TRBD1 (6 bases). The clonotype comes from a woman in her fifties or sixties with acute or convalescent COVID-19. Sequenced input: peripheral blood. In DNA form, the CDR3 reads TGTGCCAGCAGTTTATGGCAGGGGCGGGGCACAGATACGCAGTATTTT. Translating it yields CASSLWQGRGTDTQYF.